This T cell receptor (beta chain) was observed in a study of memory CD4+ T cells and cytomegalovirus serostatus. The study's findings and limits: The CMV-associated TCR signature appears largely within the CD4+ memory repertoire. A US-trained random forest predicted CMV serostatus with median AUC 0.91.

Single viable CD3+CD4+CD8-CD45RO+ cells were sorted as the memory CD4+ T cells. Comments on this clone: Antigen unknown.

Trimming took off 1 base at V and 7 bases at J, with 11 bases between the two ends. This CDR3 contains 15 residues. The germline V gene has CDR1 MNHNS and CDR2 SASEGT. Authors' processing steps: Out-of-frame sequences were removed, leaving roughly 2.1 million distinct TCRbeta sequences. Sequencing was performed with immunoSEQ multiplex PCR; in TCRdb, only in-frame clones are kept and a portion is missing. V, J and clone size derive from that table, while D and trimming were established from the DNA sequence. The data hold tens of thousands of clones, with approximately 74% observed a single time. This sequence joins TRBV6-1 and TRBJ1-6; perhaps TRBD1 as D (6 bases). Sequencing used memory CD4+ T cells from blood. The receptor was isolated from an adult in good health and CMV-seropositive. The CDR3 nucleotides are TGTGCCAGCAGTGAAGTTCAGGGGCCAAATTCACCCCTCCACTTT. Translation: CASSEVQGPNSPLHF.